This T cell receptor beta chain was recorded in a study of T-cell memory formation after mild COVID-19. Study details: TCR clusters mostly belonged to single donors.

This CDR3 comprises 16 residues. Germline V CDR1 and CDR2: LGHNA, YNFKEQ. Trimming at V came to 1 base and at J to 3 bases, leaving 7 bases not matched to a gene. TCRdb fed the 5' RACE reads into MiXCR, producing one record per CDR3 protein. The data hold fewer than 500,000 distinct CDR3 sequences, with roughly 23% observed a single time. Points on this clonotype: Its antigen remains unidentified.

The study, taken as a whole, reports: The CD4+ clones that contracted clustered mainly within CM and EM, and the CD8+ clones concentrated in EMRA.

The gene calls are TRBV4-2 and TRBJ2-3, with TRBD1 matching over 7 bases. This TCR was recovered from an adult woman who had mild COVID-19 (a few samples of this study predate the infection). Cell type and time point are not known. The sequencing input was PBMCs or a T cell subset sorted from them (not recorded which). The CDR3 protein is CASSQGEGGRTDTQYF. The CDR3 nucleotides are TGTGCCAGCAGCCAAGGGGAAGGGGGCAGGACAGATACGCAGTATTTT.